The clone carrying this TCR beta chain was counted between two and nine times. The sample is drawn from a study of blood T cell repertoires in COVID-19. Looking at the study overall: Donors in the United States, Italy and Spain gave samples during acute or convalescent COVID-19. The analysed material was cDNA or gDNA that came from T cells, B-cell-depleted T cells, or PBMCs.

Enrolled during active infection, Seattle patients were then followed longitudinally. TCRdb's copy holds only in-frame clones and misses some; the assay was immunoSEQ multiplex PCR. Among 330,000 or so clones listed, roughly 87% were seen once. The CDR3 covers 14 residues. From germline, CDR1 is MNHEY and CDR2 SMNVEV (reference sequence). The trim removed 5 bases at V and 6 bases at J, leaving 9 bases unmatched. The chain combines TRBV27 with TRBJ2-7; 8 bases match TRBD2. The source of this sequence is a man in his thirties or forties with COVID-19, enrolled during active disease. Input material: peripheral blood. CDR3: CASSRGLALGEQYF. Written as DNA, the CDR3 is TGTGCCAGCAGTAGAGGACTAGCCCTCGGCGAGCAGTACTTC.